Shown below are 31 T cell receptor beta chains from a single sample sequenced in a study of OX40 agonist ivuxolimab in advanced cancers. Using immunoSEQ multiplex PCR, the repertoire was profiled, and TCRdb retains in-frame clones only, with some absent. The table includes about 110,000 clones, around 90% detected once. The sample here was CD4+ or CD8+ T cells sorted from blood, taken in a trial of the OX40 agonist ivuxolimab. All receptors come from an adult with an advanced solid tumor such as melanoma, head and neck, liver or kidney cancer.

CDR3 sequence (DNA): TGTGCCAGCAGCCCGAGGACAGGGAGTGAAACTGAAGCTTTCTTT. Translating gives CASSPRTGSETEAFF. This chain connects TRBV5-4 to TRBJ1-1; 8 bases align to TRBD1. Germline CDR1 is SGHNT and CDR2 is YYREEE (reference sequence). The V gene end was trimmed by 4 bases and the J gene end by 5 bases; junction bases not matched to a gene: 10. The CDR3 is 15 amino acids.

The rearrangement uses TRBV18 and TRBJ1-6; tentatively, D is TRBD1 (5 bases). There are 15 residues in the CDR3. CDR1 is KGHSH, CDR2 LQKENI, per germline. Trimming pared 0 bases from V and 8 bases from J, leaving 11 bases between. The CDR3 DNA reads TGTGCCAGCTCACCACCTCAGGGTGAGCATTCACCCCTCCACTTT. Residues: CASSPPQGEHSPLHF. Together with reference TRBV18 and TRBJ1-6, the CDR3 gives the full variable domain: NAGVMQNPRHLVRRRGQEARLRCSPMKGHSHVYWYRQLPEEGLKFMVYLQKENIIDESGMPKERFSAEFPKEGPSILRIQQVVRGDSAAYFCASSPPQGEHSPLHFGNGTRLTVT.

This clone came up a few times. This CDR3 is also generated by other DNA sequences in the sample. This chain links TRBV2 with TRBJ1-2, with TRBD1 identical over 7 bases. Trimming cost V 4 bases and J 4 bases; bases outside gene matches: 0. Germline V CDR1 and CDR2: SNHLY, FYNNEI. This CDR3 region has 12 residues. CDR3 region: CASSGQGYGYTF. The CDR3 bases are TGTGCCAGCAGTGGACAGGGCTATGGCTACACCTTC.

The V call is TRBV5-1, the J call TRBJ2-2, with a possible D match to TRBD1 (6 bases). Germline V gene sequence: CDR1 SGHRS, CDR2 YFSETQ. V was cut by 5 bases and J by 1 base, with 15 bases left in between. The CDR3 extends over 16 amino acids. The CDR3 coding sequence is TGCGCCAGCAGACCCCCCGGGACATTGAACACCGGGGAGCTGTTTTTT. Protein product: CASRPPGTLNTGELFF.

The chain recombines TRBV2 with TRBJ1-5; no definite D call. The CDR3 has 13 residues. V was cut by 4 bases and J by 4 bases, with 8 bases left in between. The germline gives CDR1 SNHLY, CDR2 FYNNEI. The CDR3 coding sequence is TGTGCCAGCAGTGTGGAAGTTAATCAGCCCCAGCATTTT. Translating it yields CASSVEVNQPQHF. Together with reference TRBV2 and TRBJ1-5, the CDR3 gives the full variable domain: EPEVTQTPSHQVTQMGQEVILRCVPISNHLYFYWYRQILGQKVEFLVSFYNNEISEKSEIFDDQFSVERPDGSNFTLKIRSTKLEDSAMYFCASSVEVNQPQHFGDGTRLSIL.

Only a few counts were recorded for this clone. The chain employs TRBV9 and TRBJ1-5; 7 bases are shared with TRBD1. The germline V gene has CDR1 SGDLS and CDR2 YYNGEE. The trim removed 4 bases at V and 0 bases at J, leaving 4 bases unmatched. The CDR3 totals 15 residues. In nucleotides, the CDR3 is TGTGCCAGCAGCTCGGGACAGTATAGCAATCAGCCCCAGCATTTT. Protein: CASSSGQYSNQPQHF.

This clone was seen just once. V is TRBV7-9 and J is TRBJ2-5; a possible D gene is TRBD2 (5 bases). V lost 5 bases and J lost 1, with 8 bases in between. This CDR3 region has 13 residues. The germline V gene encodes CDR1 SEHNR and CDR2 FQNEAQ (reference sequence). The CDR3 here is CASSLDFQETQYF. DNA for the CDR3: TGTGCCAGCAGCCTGGACTTCCAAGAGACCCAGTACTTC. The entire variable domain, with the rest obtained from reference TRBV7-9 and TRBJ2-5, is as follows: DTGVSQNPRHKITKRGQNVTFRCDPISEHNRLYWYRQTLGQGPEFLTYFQNEAQLEKSRLLSDRFSAERPKGSFSTLEIQRTEQGDSAMYLCASSLDFQETQYFGPGTRLLVL.

J is TRBJ1-2 and V is TRBV6-1; D may be TRBD1 (5 bases). The CDR3 consists of 14 residues. Germline loops: CDR1 MNHNS, CDR2 SASEGT. The germline V and J ends were trimmed by 0 bases and 4 bases, with 9 bases remaining between them. The CDR3 sequence: CASSEAGDPYGYTF. The DNA of the CDR3 is TGTGCCAGCAGTGAAGCAGGGGACCCCTATGGCTACACCTTC.

This sequence joins TRBV30 and TRBJ2-7; 9 bases are a match to TRBD1. Trimming took 0 bases from V and 1 from J; bases not matched to a gene: 4. CDR3 length: 15 amino acids. Germline CDR1 reads GTSNPN; CDR2 reads SVGIG (reference sequence). The CDR3 DNA follows: TGTGCCTGGAGTGTACCGGGACAGGGTTCCTACGAGCAGTACTTC. Protein sequence: CAWSVPGQGSYEQYF. Filled out from reference TRBV30 and TRBJ2-7, the complete variable domain reads SQTIHQWPATLVQPVGSPLSLECTVEGTSNPNLYWYRQAAGRGLQLLFYSVGIGQISSEVPQNLSASRPQDRQFILSSKKLLLSDSGFYLCAWSVPGQGSYEQYFGPGTRLTVT.

CDR3 sequence reads: CASSAEETQYF. The CDR3 DNA sequence: TGTGCCAGCAGTGCCGAAGAGACCCAGTACTTC. The gene calls are TRBV2 and TRBJ2-5; D gene uncertain. Germline loops: CDR1 SNHLY, CDR2 FYNNEI. This CDR3 is built from 11 residues. Trimming pared 4 bases from V and 3 bases from J, leaving 3 bases between.

The chain carries TRBV29-1 and TRBJ1-2; TRBD1 agrees at 9 bases. In germline, CDR1 is SQVTM, CDR2 ANQGSEA. The CDR3 sequence is 13 residues long. Trimming took 6 bases from V and 2 from J; bases not matched to a gene: 4. The CDR3 DNA sequence: TGCAGCGTGAGGACAGGGGCGAACTATGGCTACACCTTC. As protein: CSVRTGANYGYTF.

V usage is TRBV19 and J usage is TRBJ1-1; perhaps TRBD1 as D (5 bases). The CDR3 length is 14 residues. Deletions cut 2 bases from V and 1 base from J, with 8 bases between. The V gene's germline CDR1 is LNHDA and CDR2 SQIVND (reference sequence). CDR3 sequence (DNA): TGTGCCAGTAGTATACCCACAGGGAACACTGAAGCTTTCTTT. It translates to CASSIPTGNTEAFF.

The genes are TRBV9 and TRBJ2-1, with 10 bases matching TRBD2. V was clipped by 4 bases and J by 6 bases; unmatched bases: 7. The germline V gene has CDR1 SGDLS and CDR2 YYNGEE. This CDR3 is built from 15 residues. DNA for the CDR3: TGTGCCAGCAGCCCCGGTCCTAGCGGGAGCAATGAGCAGTTCTTC. It yields the protein CASSPGPSGSNEQFF.

This chain joins TRBV4-1 and TRBJ2-7, with TRBD1 matching over 11 bases. Per germline, CDR1 MGHRA and CDR2 YSYEKL. The CDR3 length is 17 residues. V gave up 4 bases and J gave up 3 bases; unmatched junction bases: 11. CDR3 loop: CASSLSLGDRGNYEQYF. The CDR3, as DNA: TGCGCCAGCAGCCTCTCTCTGGGGGACAGGGGGAACTACGAGCAGTACTTC.

The V gene is TRBV7-8, the J gene TRBJ1-1; no firm D call. V was trimmed by 1 base and J by 2 bases, leaving 5 bases between them. This CDR3 is built from 13 residues. From germline, CDR1 is SGHVS and CDR2 FQNEAQ. The CDR3: CASSLGQNTEAFF. The CDR3 DNA reads TGTGCCAGCAGCTTAGGGCAAAACACTGAAGCTTTCTTT. Supplemented by reference TRBV7-8 and TRBJ1-1, the full variable domain reads GAGVSQSPRYKVAKRGQDVALRCDPISGHVSLFWYQQALGQGPEFLTYFQNEAQLDKSGLPSDRFFAERPEGSVSTLKIQRTQQEDSAVYLCASSLGQNTEAFFGQGTRLTVV.

The chain links TRBV6-5 to TRBJ2-7, with unresolved D. With 2 bases removed from V and 9 bases from J, the gap between germline ends came to 8 bases. The CDR3 extends over 11 amino acids. Germline V gene sequence: CDR1 MNHEY, CDR2 SVGAGI. The CDR3 coding sequence is TGTGCCAGCAGTTACGGGGTGGGGCAGTACTTC. This codes for CASSYGVGQYF.

This rearrangement joins TRBV6-1 to TRBJ1-2; 8 bases fit TRBD1. Germline CDR1 reads MNHNS; CDR2 reads SASEGT. The CDR3 sequence is 14 residues long. J gave up 7 bases and V 6 bases, and 10 bases lay outside the gene matches. The CDR3 here is CASSQRRTGLGYTF. CDR3 in DNA: TGTGCCAGCAGCCAACGAAGGACAGGGCTTGGCTACACCTTC.

The rearrangement joins TRBV2 to TRBJ2-5, with D perhaps matching TRBD1 (6 bases). CDR3 length equals 14 residues. Germline V gives CDR1 SNHLY, CDR2 FYNNEI. Trimming stripped 5 bases from V and 5 bases from J, with 15 bases between. CDR3 nucleotides: TGTGCCAGCAGTTCCACACAGGGATGGGAGACCCAGTACTTC. Translated, it gives CASSSTQGWETQYF.

The V call is TRBV6-5, the J call TRBJ2-1; 8 bases agree with TRBD1. The CDR3 is 15 amino acids. J was trimmed by 2 bases and V by 5 bases; bases with no gene match: 5. Germline lookup yields CDR1 MNHEY and CDR2 SVGAGI. CDR3 in amino acids: CASSTGTGTYNEQFF. Here the CDR3 DNA reads TGTGCCAGCAGTACCGGGACAGGAACCTACAATGAGCAGTTCTTC.

V gene TRBV7-2 combines with J gene TRBJ1-5; possibly TRBD1 for D (5 bases). Between the trimmed V and J ends, which lost 5 bases and 7 bases, there was a span of 12 bases. The germline gives CDR1 SGHTA, CDR2 FQGNSA. This CDR3 spans 13 amino acids. CDR3 coding DNA: TGTGCCAGCAGCACCTTCGAGGGGCAGCCCCAGCATTTT. Encoded protein: CASSTFEGQPQHF.

V usage is TRBV6-1 and J usage is TRBJ1-2; no clear D. Germline CDR1 is MNHNS and CDR2 is SASEGT. The CDR3 has 12 amino acids. V shed 4 bases and J shed 8 bases, with 11 bases lying between them. The DNA for the CDR3 is TGTGCCAGCAGTGGTACGACTTGGGGCTACACCTTC. Amino acids: CASSGTTWGYTF.

The chain employs TRBV30 and TRBJ2-7; unclear D gene. The V gene lost 2 bases and the J gene lost 5 bases, with 13 bases spanning the gap. The CDR3 covers 13 residues. Looked up from germline, CDR1 is GTSNPN and CDR2 is SVGIG (reference sequence). CDR3 sequence: CAWSPDAINEQYF. The CDR3 DNA reads as TGTGCCTGGAGTCCAGACGCTATAAACGAGCAGTACTTC.

This clone was seen more than once but under ten times. The chain employs TRBV19 and TRBJ1-1, with a tentative D call TRBD1 (5 bases). The CDR3 loop spans 14 amino acids. Trimming removed 6 bases at V and 4 bases at J, with 15 bases between. Germline V gene sequence: CDR1 LNHDA, CDR2 SQIVND (reference sequence). CDR3 DNA sequence: TGTGCCAGTAGCCTAAGGGACCTGGGCACTGAAGCTTTCTTT. Translating gives CASSLRDLGTEAFF.

The rearrangement joins TRBV14 to TRBJ1-4; D gene ambiguous. Germline assignment: CDR1 SGHDN and CDR2 FVKESK. Trimming cost V 4 bases and J 7 bases, with 1 base left between them. The CDR3 has 10 residues. The DNA of the CDR3 is TGTGCCAGCAGCCCTGAAAAACTGTTTTTT. Protein product: CASSPEKLFF.

The rearrangement joins TRBV15 to TRBJ2-7; 7 bases fit TRBD2. The germline V gene encodes CDR1 LNHNV and CDR2 YYDKDF (reference sequence). V dropped 3 bases and J dropped 4; count of bases not matched to a gene: 12. CDR3 length equals 16 residues. The CDR3 is CATSSPHRGGRYEQYF. The CDR3 nucleotides read TGTGCCACCAGCAGTCCCCATCGGGGAGGGCGATACGAGCAGTACTTC.

The chain employs TRBV7-9 and TRBJ2-7, with 10 nucleotides matching TRBD1. The V gene's germline CDR1 is SEHNR and CDR2 FQNEAQ (reference sequence). V trimming: 1 base; J trimming: 5 bases; junction bases outside the gene matches: 11. This CDR3 is built from 17 residues. The CDR3 sequence is CASSLGQGAVGSHEQYF. The CDR3 DNA reads TGTGCCAGCAGCTTAGGACAGGGGGCGGTTGGTTCTCACGAGCAGTACTTC.

V is TRBV27 and J is TRBJ2-1; D is possibly TRBD1 or TRBD2 (5 bases each). CDR1 is MNHEY and CDR2 is SMNVEV in the germline V gene (reference sequence). The V end was cut by 1 base, the J end by 6 bases, with 10 bases between. The CDR3 runs 14 residues. CDR3 coding DNA: TGTGCCAGCAGTTTATGGGACCCCCGCAATGAGCAGTTCTTC. The encoded protein is CASSLWDPRNEQFF.

V and J are TRBV5-4 and TRBJ2-7; D is possibly TRBD2 (6 bases). CDR3 length: 14 amino acids. The V gene lost 1 base and the J gene lost 3 bases, with 11 bases spanning the gap. Germline-derived CDR1 and CDR2 are SGHNT and YYREEE (reference sequence). The CDR3 DNA reads as TGTGCCAGCAGCTTGCCGGGAGAGCTCTACGAGCAGTACTTC. Translating gives CASSLPGELYEQYF.

This clone was seen a few times. The genes are TRBV11-3 and TRBJ2-1; 8 bases match TRBD2. This CDR3 is built from 15 residues. From germline, CDR1 is SGHNT and CDR2 YENEEA. With V trimmed by 7 bases and J by 5 bases, 10 bases remained unmatched. For the CDR3, the DNA is TGTGCCAGCAACCCTAGCGGGCAGAAGGACAATGAGCAGTTCTTC. This sequence encodes CASNPSGQKDNEQFF.

V usage is TRBV2 and J usage is TRBJ2-1; the D gene is possibly TRBD2 (6 bases). CDR3 length: 11 residues. Germline V gives CDR1 SNHLY, CDR2 FYNNEI. V was shortened by 6 bases and J by 9 bases, with 9 bases between the two germline ends. This CDR3 is CASSGGFEQFF. CDR3 DNA: TGTGCCAGCAGCGGAGGGTTTGAGCAGTTCTTC.

V and J are TRBV7-9 and TRBJ2-3, with TRBD2 identical over 8 bases. Looked up from germline, CDR1 is SEHNR and CDR2 is FQNEAQ (reference sequence). Trimming at V came to 8 bases and at J to 2 bases, leaving 9 bases not matched to a gene. The length of the CDR3 is 15 residues. The CDR3 loop is CASGSTSGLTDTQYF. Written as DNA, the CDR3 is TGTGCCAGCGGCTCAACTAGCGGCCTCACAGATACGCAGTATTTT.